This T cell receptor (beta chain) derives from a study of T cells in Graves' hyperthyroidism and ophthalmopathy. As regards this clonotype: The antigen remains unidentified.

Findings and caveats of the study: It was a median roughly 6.5 months before onset that the model predicted ophthalmopathy.

Each diagnosis was grounded in clinical symptoms, serum thyroxine and TRAb, thyroid ultrasound, and orbital computed tomography. Amplification targeted TCR beta CDR3 regions from RNA transcripts. TCR CDR3 underwent first-round RT-PCR with the HTBI primer set. A single record per CDR3 protein comes from TCRdb applying MiXCR to the multiplex PCR reads. The sample contains approximately 500,000 distinct CDR3 sequences, roughly 46% of which appear only once. Sample: peripheral blood or thyroid tissue (not recorded which). This clonotype was obtained from a woman in her late teens or twenties with Graves' hyperthyroidism.

In DNA form, the CDR3 reads TGTGCCAGCAGCTCCCCCGTACTAGAGGGAGATACGCAGTATTTT. This gives the protein CASSSPVLEGDTQYF. The J gene is TRBJ2-3, the V gene TRBV7-1, with D tentatively TRBD2 (5 bases). TRBV7-1 is labeled an ORF, and its function is uncertain. The CDR3 sequence is 15 residues long. The V and J ends lost 3 bases and 5 bases respectively, with 15 bases between them.